In this sample, the clone carrying this TCR beta chain turned up many times. Its cognate antigen is unknown. Those patients with uncontrolled infection, other autoimmune disease, pregnancy or lactation were excluded. The source of the sample is a study of T cells in Graves' hyperthyroidism and ophthalmopathy. Study-level findings and limits: Ophthalmopathy got predicted by the model a median roughly 6.1 months before its onset.

From RNA transcripts, TCR beta CDR3 regions were amplified. In the first-round RT-PCR of the TCR CDR3, the HTBI primer set was used. Each CDR3 protein is one row after TCRdb ran MiXCR on the multiplex PCR reads. This sample has 300,000 to 450,000 distinct CDR3 sequences; 15% to 19% occur once, and the top ten carry roughly a quarter. There are 16 residues in the CDR3. J gave up 7 bases and V 6 bases, and 15 bases lay outside the gene matches. The germline V gene has CDR1 MDHEN and CDR2 SYDVKM. The sample consisted of blood. The clonotype comes from a woman aged 18-30 years with Graves' hyperthyroidism that later progressed to Graves' ophthalmopathy. This chain uses TRBV28 with TRBJ2-1, with TRBD2 identical over 7 bases. CDR3 DNA: TGTGCCAGCAGCCCCTTCCGAATCGGGAGGTCAAATGAGCAGTTCTTC. This gives the protein CASSPFRIGRSNEQFF.